This is a list of T cell receptor beta chains from one sample in a study of blood T cell repertoires in COVID-19. The protocol was immunoSEQ multiplex PCR, while the TCRdb copy is restricted to in-frame clones and leaves out a portion. The profile shows tens of thousands of clones, around 88% of them singletons. What was sequenced was peripheral blood. These receptors were collected from a human donor in a cohort sampled during active COVID-19. Both conserved end residues are part of each CDR3. Fields, in order: D gene, V gene, J gene, clone size, CDR3 DNA, CDR3 protein. D genes are given only for firm matches. Some rows mark clone size as missing; the rest say once, few, many or name a class of expanded clone.

D gene: .; V gene: TRBV3-1/TRBV3-2; J gene: TRBJ2-3; clone size: .; CDR3 DNA: TGTGCCAGCAGCCAATCTCGTGGGCCAGATACGCAGTATTTT; CDR3 protein: CASSQSRGPDTQYF
D gene: TRBD2; V gene: TRBV27; J gene: TRBJ2-5; clone size: .; CDR3 DNA: TGTGCCAGCAGAACCCTGGGACTAGCTGGTCGAGGGACCCAGTACTTC; CDR3 protein: CASRTLGLAGRGTQYF
D gene: TRBD2; V gene: TRBV3-1/TRBV3-2; J gene: TRBJ2-1; clone size: .; CDR3 DNA: TGTGCCAGCAGCCACTTTAGCGGGGTCTCCTACAATGAGCAGTTCTTC; CDR3 protein: CASSHFSGVSYNEQFF
D gene: .; V gene: TRBV28; J gene: TRBJ2-1; clone size: .; CDR3 DNA: TGTGCCAGCACCGACCAGGGGTCGAGCTCCTACAATGAGCAGTTCTTC; CDR3 protein: CASTDQGSSSYNEQFF
D gene: TRBD1; V gene: TRBV30; J gene: TRBJ2-7; clone size: .; CDR3 DNA: TGTGCCTCCTCCCGGGACAGGGGGCGCGAGCAGTACTTC; CDR3 protein: CASSRDRGREQYF
D gene: .; V gene: TRBV29-1; J gene: TRBJ1-1; clone size: once; CDR3 DNA: TGCAGCGTTGACAGCACTGAAGCTTTCTTT; CDR3 protein: CSVDSTEAFF
D gene: TRBD2; V gene: TRBV7-3; J gene: TRBJ2-2; clone size: .; CDR3 DNA: TGTGCCAGCAGCCCCGGGACTAGTGAAGGCGGGGAGCTGTTTTTT; CDR3 protein: CASSPGTSEGGELFF
D gene: .; V gene: TRBV19; J gene: TRBJ2-1; clone size: .; CDR3 DNA: TGTGCCAGTAGTACCGCTCTACAGGGTACGCAGTTCTTC; CDR3 protein: CASSTALQGTQFF
D gene: TRBD2; V gene: TRBV27; J gene: TRBJ2-3; clone size: once; CDR3 DNA: TGTGCCAGCAGGAGCGGGGGGGCTTTCACAGATACGCAGTATTTT; CDR3 protein: CASRSGGAFTDTQYF
D gene: TRBD2; V gene: TRBV6-1; J gene: TRBJ2-3; clone size: .; CDR3 DNA: TGTGCCAGCAGTGAAAGGCGGGGGACGAGCACAGATACGCAGTATTTT; CDR3 protein: CASSERRGTSTDTQYF
D gene: .; V gene: TRBV5-1; J gene: TRBJ2-3; clone size: .; CDR3 DNA: TGCGCCAGCAGTGAGCAGGCGGGAAGCACAGATACGCAGTATTTT; CDR3 protein: CASSEQAGSTDTQYF
D gene: .; V gene: TRBV11-2; J gene: TRBJ2-2; clone size: .; CDR3 DNA: TGTGCCAGCAGCTTAACAGGGAACACCGGGGAGCTGTTTTTT; CDR3 protein: CASSLTGNTGELFF
D gene: TRBD1; V gene: TRBV5-4; J gene: TRBJ1-4; clone size: .; CDR3 DNA: TGTGCCAGCAGCTTGAAGGGGGACAGGAAGAATGAAAAACTGTTTTTT; CDR3 protein: CASSLKGDRKNEKLFF